This T cell receptor (beta chain) was sequenced during a study of PD-1 blockade in classical Hodgkin lymphoma. Whole-study results and caveats: Newly diagnosed and completely responding patients shared comparable baseline diversity.

Assay used: immunoSEQ multiplex PCR; TCRdb lists only in-frame clones, some missing. The sample lists roughly 100,000 clones, approximately 89% occurring once. Comment on this clone: Its matching antigen is unknown.

The sample's time point: cycle 4 day 1 (C4D1), after 6 weeks of nivolumab. Each patient relapsed following autologous stem cell transplantation, and prior brentuximab vedotin exposure differed. This CDR3 region has 13 residues. Trimming at V came to 10 bases and at J to 5 bases, leaving 10 bases not matched to a gene. Looked up from germline, CDR1 is MGHDK and CDR2 is SYGVNS. The origin of this receptor is a human donor with classical Hodgkin lymphoma. Source: peripheral blood mononuclear cells (PBMCs), taken before the fourth cycle of nivolumab. V and J are TRBV25-1 and TRBJ2-5; TRBD2 matches at 7 bases. The CDR3 DNA sequence: TGTGCCACCGGGGGGTGGGGGAGTGAGACCCAGTACTTC. It encodes CATGGWGSETQYF.